Presented here are 22 T cell receptor beta chains from one specimen sequenced in a study of blood T cell repertoires in COVID-19. Sequenced by immunoSEQ multiplex PCR; TCRdb stores in-frame clones only, minus some. The sample has 100,000 or so clones; approximately 85% are singletons. The sample consisted of peripheral blood. The origin of the receptors is a man over 45 with acute or convalescent COVID-19.

This sequence joins TRBV7-2 and TRBJ2-2, with a weak D call TRBD2 (5 bases). V lost 5 bases to trimming and J lost 5 bases, with 12 bases between them. The V gene's germline CDR1 is SGHTA and CDR2 FQGNSA. The CDR3 sequence is 14 residues long. In DNA form, the CDR3 reads TGTGCCAGCAGCCCCAGTCGGGGTACCGGGGAGCTGTTTTTT. Protein product: CASSPSRGTGELFF.

This chain joins TRBV21-1 and TRBJ2-7; TRBD2, the table's D call, lacks a check against the DNA. TRBV21-1 is annotated as a pseudogene. The CDR3 is 12 amino acids. CDR3 in DNA: TGTGCCAGCAGCAATCCGGGCTACGAGCAGTACTTC. Encoded protein: CASSNPGYEQYF.

The chain recombines TRBV13 with TRBJ2-7; 7 nucleotides align to TRBD1. Looked up from germline, CDR1 is PRHDT and CDR2 is FYEKMQ (reference sequence). The CDR3 is made up of 14 amino acids. V shed 5 bases, J shed 3 bases, and the junction held 7 bases outside the gene matches. The CDR3 DNA sequence: TGTGCCAGCAGCCTCGGCAGGGGGAGCTACGAGCAGTACTTC. It encodes CASSLGRGSYEQYF.

The chain carries TRBV19 and TRBJ1-2; D call uncertain. CDR3 length: 14 amino acids. V dropped 0 bases and J dropped 4 bases, with 9 bases sitting between them. Germline V gene data show CDR1 as LNHDA and CDR2 as SQIVND (reference sequence). As DNA, the CDR3 is TGTGCCAGTAGTATAGATCAACAAGTCTATGGCTACACCTTC. Its translation is CASSIDQQVYGYTF.

This clone was observed a few times. The chain couples TRBV4-2 to TRBJ1-1; no firm D call. The CDR3 loop spans 15 amino acids. Deletions cut 4 bases from V and 3 bases from J, with 15 bases between. CDR1 and CDR2 (germline): LGHNA, YNFKEQ. In DNA, the CDR3 is TGTGCCAGCAGCCTTTACAGCGTCGGGGACACTGAAGCTTTCTTT. This gives the protein CASSLYSVGDTEAFF.

The chain recombines TRBV30 with TRBJ2-1; TRBD2 agrees at 8 bases. Unmatched junction bases numbered 4, after V lost 0 bases and J lost 6 bases. Germline CDR1 and CDR2: GTSNPN and SVGIG (reference sequence). The CDR3 sequence is 14 residues long. This chain's CDR3 is CAWSVSRGGNEQFF. Written as DNA, the CDR3 is TGTGCCTGGAGTGTTAGTCGGGGGGGCAATGAGCAGTTCTTC.

The V and J genes are TRBV27 and TRBJ2-1; D is perhaps TRBD2 (6 bases). The CDR3 length is 15 residues. V lost 6 bases and J lost 7, with 19 bases in between. Looked up from germline, CDR1 is MNHEY and CDR2 is SMNVEV (reference sequence). The DNA for the CDR3 is TGTGCCAGCAGGCAGGACTACCACTTGAGGAATGAGCAGTTCTTC. The encoded protein is CASRQDYHLRNEQFF.

The V call is TRBV5-4, the J call TRBJ2-2; 7 nucleotides match TRBD1. The CDR3 covers 16 residues. In germline, CDR1 is SGHNT, CDR2 YYREEE (reference sequence). With 1 base clipped from V and 1 base from J, the junction kept 4 bases outside the gene matches. The DNA for the CDR3 is TGTGCCAGCAGCTTGTCAGGGACAGTGAACACCGGGGAGCTGTTTTTT. Its translation: CASSLSGTVNTGELFF.

The rearrangement links TRBV29-1 to TRBJ2-1; TRBD1 aligns across 11 bases. CDR1 and CDR2 from the germline V gene are SQVTM and ANQGSEA. After removal of 3 bases from V and 0 bases from J, the junction contained 4 bases not matched to a gene. This CDR3 contains 16 residues. The CDR3: CSVEGDRGNSYNEQFF. CDR3 bases: TGCAGCGTTGAGGGGGACAGGGGGAACTCCTACAATGAGCAGTTCTTC.

This clone turned up a few times. The CDR3 bases are TGTGCCATCAGTGTAGGGGACAGGGTAAGGGCTTTCTTT. Its translation: CAISVGDRVRAFF. The V and J genes are TRBV10-3 and TRBJ1-1; the match to TRBD1 covers 9 bases. The ends lost 4 bases at V and 11 bases at J; junction bases unmatched: 8. Germline V gene data show CDR1 as ENHRY and CDR2 as SYGVKD. The CDR3 loop spans 13 amino acids.

The rearrangement links TRBV24-1 to TRBJ2-1, with 8 positions matching TRBD1. The CDR3 runs 16 residues. Trimming removed 3 bases from V and 7 bases from J; junction bases left unmatched: 10. Germline lookup yields CDR1 KGHDR and CDR2 SFDVKD. This CDR3 reads CATSDPGTGRLNEQFF. The CDR3 DNA follows: TGTGCCACCAGTGATCCAGGGACAGGACGCTTGAATGAGCAGTTCTTC.

In its sample, this clone was seen a few times. The V and J genes are TRBV2 and TRBJ1-4, with 7 bases fitting TRBD1. Unmatched junction bases numbered 13, after V lost 4 bases and J lost 11 bases. Germline CDR1 and CDR2: SNHLY and FYNNEI. The CDR3 is 15 residues long. CDR3 in amino acids: CASSALFRGANKLFF. CDR3 DNA sequence: TGTGCCAGCAGTGCCCTTTTCAGGGGGGCCAACAAACTGTTTTTT.

The rearrangement joins TRBV21-1 to TRBJ1-4. TRBV21-1 is flagged as a pseudogene. This CDR3 has 15 amino acids. CDR3 region: CASSKVGATNEKLFF. In nucleotides, the CDR3 is TGTGCCAGCAGCAAAGTCGGGGCAACTAATGAAAAACTGTTTTTT.

The chain recombines TRBV10-1 with TRBJ1-1; 10 nucleotides match TRBD1. This CDR3 has 16 residues. J was trimmed by 0 bases and V by 2 bases; bases with no gene match: 3. Germline values: CDR1 WNHNN, CDR2 SYGVQD (reference sequence). CDR3 in amino acids: CASSEGQGELNTEAFF. The CDR3 DNA follows: TGCGCCAGCAGTGAGGGACAGGGGGAATTGAACACTGAAGCTTTCTTT.

This chain uses TRBV15 with TRBJ1-3, with 7 bases that match TRBD1. This CDR3 region has 13 residues. V shed 8 bases and J 2 bases; nucleotides not matched to a gene: 3. Germline-derived CDR1 and CDR2 are LNHNV and YYDKDF (reference sequence). The CDR3 is CATSRGTGNTIYF. CDR3 DNA sequence: TGTGCCACCTCCAGGGGGACTGGAAACACCATATATTTT. The whole variable domain, remainder taken from reference TRBV15 and TRBJ1-3, is DAMVIQNPRYQVTQFGKPVTLSCSQTLNHNVMYWYQQKSSQAPKLLFHYYDKDFNNEADTPDNFQSRRPNTSFCFLDIRSPGLGDTAMYLCATSRGTGNTIYFGEGSWLTVV.

V gene TRBV6-5 combines with J gene TRBJ1-1; 8 bases fit TRBD1. The CDR3 length is 13 residues. Trimming at V came to 5 bases and at J to 4 bases, leaving 3 bases not matched to a gene. Germline CDR1 and CDR2: MNHEY and SVGAGI. The CDR3 region is CASSKQGGTEAFF. CDR3 DNA sequence: TGTGCCAGCAGTAAACAGGGGGGCACTGAAGCTTTCTTT.

The table lists this clone with a few counts. The chain couples TRBV11-2 to TRBJ2-2; 7 nucleotides align to TRBD2. The CDR3 loop spans 15 amino acids. J was trimmed by 7 bases and V by 2 bases; bases with no gene match: 7. CDR1 is SGHAT and CDR2 is FQNNGV in the germline V gene. As DNA, the CDR3 is TGTGCCAGCAGCTTAATGAATTCGGGGGGCGGGGAGCTGTTTTTT. This encodes CASSLMNSGGGELFF.

This clone was observed a few times. V and J are TRBV13 and TRBJ1-1, with D perhaps TRBD1 (6 bases). With 5 bases removed from V and 7 bases from J, the gap between germline ends came to 14 bases. Germline CDR1 reads PRHDT; CDR2 reads FYEKMQ (reference sequence). The CDR3 is 13 amino acids. In DNA form, the CDR3 reads TGTGCCAGCAGCCCGCGCCGGACAGTTGAAGCTTTCTTT. Encoded protein: CASSPRRTVEAFF.

This chain joins TRBV10-3 and TRBJ1-5, with unresolved D. The V gene lost 3 bases and the J gene lost 2 bases, with 11 bases spanning the gap. Germline V gene data show CDR1 as ENHRY and CDR2 as SYGVKD. The length of the CDR3 is 15 residues. The CDR3 loop reads CAISEGRVGNQPQHF. CDR3 bases: TGTGCCATCAGTGAAGGGAGGGTTGGCAATCAGCCCCAGCATTTT.

V and J are TRBV24-1 and TRBJ2-1, with TRBD2 as a possible D gene (7 bases). V was shortened by 1 base and J by 8 bases, with 8 bases between the two germline ends. Germline V gene data show CDR1 as KGHDR and CDR2 as SFDVKD. The CDR3 length is 13 residues. The CDR3 nucleotides are TGTGCCACCAGTGATTTAGGGGGGGATGAGCAGTTCTTC. Translation: CATSDLGGDEQFF.

The chain combines TRBV7-9 with TRBJ2-1; the match to TRBD2 covers 13 bases. The CDR3 length is 15 residues. Trimming at V came to 5 bases and at J to 8 bases, leaving 6 bases not matched to a gene. In germline, CDR1 is SEHNR, CDR2 FQNEAQ (reference sequence). The CDR3 bases are TGTGCCAGCAGCCCTGGACTAGCGGGAGCGTATGAGCAGTTCTTC. Its protein is CASSPGLAGAYEQFF. The whole variable domain, filled in from reference TRBV7-9 and TRBJ2-1, reads DTGVSQNPRHKITKRGQNVTFRCDPISEHNRLYWYRQTLGQGPEFLTYFQNEAQLEKSRLLSDRFSAERPKGSFSTLEIQRTEQGDSAMYLCASSPGLAGAYEQFFGPGTRLTVL.

The chain joins TRBV14 to TRBJ1-2, with 7 bases identical to TRBD1. Germline-derived CDR1 and CDR2 are SGHDN and FVKESK. The CDR3 has 13 amino acids. The trim removed 4 bases at V and 4 bases at J, leaving 3 bases unmatched. The CDR3 loop reads CASSPQGTYGYTF. The CDR3 region has the DNA TGTGCCAGCAGCCCACAGGGGACCTATGGCTACACCTTC.